Reported below is one T cell receptor beta chain. Its antigen is not known. Both CD4+ and CD8+ T cells were negatively isolated, and TEMRA cells underwent FACS enrichment. The RNA input was roughly 0.45 to 1 ug, and it was reverse transcribed with random hexamers. TCR beta CDR3 was amplified by immunoSEQ multiplex PCR. This amplification extended across 54 Vbeta and 13 Jbeta segments. MiXCR was run by TCRdb on the immunoSEQ multiplex PCR reads, yielding one entry per CDR3 protein. The table lists more than 100,000 distinct CDR3 sequences, over 90% of them singletons. This record comes from a study of CD8 T cells in Susac syndrome. Whole-study context: Patients with Susac syndrome were therapy-naive, on corticosteroids, or on intravenous immunoglobulin alone at blood draw.

Regarding the study as a whole: None of the CD4+ T cell repertoires in Susac syndrome showed clonal expansion.

This clonotype was sampled from a human donor with Susac syndrome. Sequencing used CD4+ T cells from PBMCs.

The CDR3 is CSVDGTTGYEQYF. The CDR3, as DNA: TGCAGCGTGGACGGCACAACTGGCTACGAGCAGTACTTC. The rearrangement uses TRBV29-1 and TRBJ2-7; D gene unclear. Germline loops: CDR1 SQVTM, CDR2 ANQGSEA. This CDR3 comprises 13 residues. The ends were cut back, 6 bases at V and 3 bases at J, with 15 bases in the middle.